Given below is one TCR beta chain in context. The antigen is unknown. Germline and genes: mouse. The read terminates 1 residue before the CDR3 end, so the remaining end is supplied by the germline J gene. This sample stems from a study of tissue T cells after allogeneic stem cell transplantation. Indicated time point: mouse harvest day 7 after allogeneic transplant. Tail vein injection delivered 10^7 T-cell-depleted bone marrow cells and 10^6 splenic CD5+ T cells. Mice had MHC-mismatched B6 into BALB/c GVHD, sampled day 7 or 14. TCRdb keeps only in-frame clones here, not all; method: immunoSEQ multiplex PCR. The sample shows roughly 7,200 clones, approximately 46% of them seen only once. The V segment lost 5 bases and the J segment 2 bases; nucleotides outside the gene matches: 4. Germline V gene sequence: CDR1 KGHPV, CDR2 FQNQEV (reference sequence). The CDR3 covers 15 residues. Points from the study as a whole: Tissue-detected TCR repertoire was only partly captured by blood and spleen T cells. Within patients, tissue anatomy strongly shaped TCR repertoire composition.

This chain joins TRBV26 and TRBJ2-3; 10 nucleotides agree with TRBD1. Sequencing was done on a sample of gut tissue. This clonotype was sampled from a female BALB/c mouse given C57BL/6 T cells with graft-versus-host disease after an allogeneic hematopoietic cell transplant. The CDR3 bases that were read are TGTGCCAGCAGTTTGACAGGGGGCGCTGCAGAAACGCTGTAT. It codes for CASSLTGGAAETLY. The full CDR3 reads CASSLTGGAAETLYF.